A single sample gave rise to the 30 T cell receptor beta chains below, sequenced in a study of T cells in Graves' hyperthyroidism and ophthalmopathy (dated by TCRdb to 2018 to 2020). The library was made by multiplex PCR. Data came from an Illumina HiSeq 2000. Amplification of TCR beta CDR3 regions was carried out from RNA transcripts. The TCR CDR3 was subjected to a first round of RT-PCR using the HTBI primer set and the Qiagen OneStep RT-PCR kit. The public reads were reprocessed in TCRdb via fastp at Q25 and MiXCR, keeping in-frame beta chains. Rows merge per CDR3 protein into single entries with the most common DNA and genes. Within this sample are 550,000 to 700,000 distinct CDR3 sequences, with 46% of them counted one time only. In total, the top ten clones hold roughly 19% of the sample. Sequenced input: peripheral blood or thyroid tissue (not recorded which). The receptors shown here come from an adult woman with Graves' disease, either hyperthyroidism or ophthalmopathy (not recorded which).

Concerning this clonotype itself: This is likely a read error, given that the CDR3 carries no conserved phenylalanine or tryptophan at its end. The DNA is left out, because the CDR3 cannot be placed on it with certainty; the CDR3 is given as TCRdb lists it. This chain uses TRBV7-9 with TRBJ1-3. Germline V lookup: CDR1 SEHNR, CDR2 FQNEAQ (reference sequence). The CDR3 region is 8 residues in length, termini included. The CDR3 sequence is CASSMGLA.

This clonotype has a count of ten or more. This chain connects TRBV7-2 to TRBJ1-1; TRBD1 matches at 7 bases. The CDR3 contains 14 residues. Trimming removed 7 bases from V and 4 bases from J; junction bases left unmatched: 9. The germline CDR1 and CDR2 sequences are SGHTA and FQGNSA. Here the CDR3 DNA reads TGTGCCAGCACCCCAGGGGGTGGGAGCACTGAAGCTTTCTTT. Its protein is CASTPGGGSTEAFF.

This clonotype was detected ten times or more. This chain connects TRBV4-1 to TRBJ1-2; TRBD1 is a possible D gene (5 bases). V lost 2 bases and J 7 bases, leaving 20 bases between the germline ends. The CDR3 totals 16 residues. CDR1 MGHRA and CDR2 YSYEKL come from the germline V gene. This chain's CDR3 is CASSQTSSGRAGGYTF. In nucleotides, the CDR3 is TGCGCCAGCAGCCAAACAAGTTCGGGCAGGGCTGGTGGCTACACCTTC.

This clonotype was seen many times. The chain uses TRBV3-1 and TRBJ1-3, with D possibly matching TRBD1 (5 bases). CDR3 size: 15 residues. V was pared by 0 bases and J by 4 bases, with 10 bases between. Germline V CDR1 and CDR2: LGHDT, YNNKEL (reference sequence). In nucleotides, the CDR3 is TGTGCCAGCAGCCAAGATGGGGACGGAGGAAACACCATATATTTT. Protein sequence: CASSQDGDGGNTIYF.

The genes are TRBV11-2 and TRBJ1-4, with D maybe TRBD1 (5 bases). Looked up from germline, CDR1 is SGHAT and CDR2 is FQNNGV. V shed 4 bases and J shed 5 bases, with 11 bases lying between them. The CDR3 is 14 amino acids. The CDR3 DNA is TGTGCCAGCAGCTACGTGTGGGACAATGAAAAACTGTTTTTT. Translated: CASSYVWDNEKLFF.

The genes are TRBV6-2 or TRBV6-3 and TRBJ2-7, with D unclear. V lost 6 bases to trimming and J lost 2 bases, with 8 bases between them. This CDR3 comprises 12 residues. In germline, CDR1 is MNHEY, CDR2 SVGEGT. The CDR3 is CASRPGAYEQYF. As DNA, the CDR3 is TGTGCCAGCAGGCCAGGAGCCTACGAGCAGTACTTC.

This clonotype was counted at least ten times. The chain has TRBV29-1 and TRBJ2-6, with D unresolved. This CDR3 has 14 amino acids. Germline values: CDR1 SQVTM, CDR2 ANQGSEA. The germline V and J ends were trimmed by 5 bases and 0 bases, with 8 bases remaining between them. CDR3 coding DNA: TGCAGCGTTTTAGATAACTCTGGGGCCAACGTCCTGACTTTC. It translates to CSVLDNSGANVLTF.

This rearrangement joins TRBV7-8 to TRBJ1-1; D may be TRBD1 (6 bases). There are 16 residues in the CDR3. Looked up from germline, CDR1 is SGHVS and CDR2 is FQNEAQ. The germline V and J ends were trimmed by 0 bases and 4 bases, with 15 bases remaining between them. DNA of the CDR3: TGTGCCAGCAGCTTAGCTGGAGCGGGACATGGCACTGAAGCTTTCTTT. This sequence encodes CASSLAGAGHGTEAFF.

Concerning this clonotype itself: It may be a read error: a sequence one base away is much more abundant. No conserved phenylalanine or tryptophan is present at the end of the CDR3, so a read error is the likely explanation. The gene calls are TRBV12-3 or TRBV12-4 and TRBJ1-1; 10 nucleotides agree with TRBD1. V was pared by 5 bases and J by 11 bases, with 17 bases of the junction left unmatched. CDR3 length: 16 amino acids. For the CDR3, the DNA is TGTGCCAGCAGTCTCCGGGACAGGGGAGCCCCTGGGGACGCTTTCCTT. Protein product: CASSLRDRGAPGDAFL.

This clonotype has ten or more counts. J is TRBJ2-2 and V is TRBV4-1; the D is unclear. V shed 6 bases and J shed 2 bases, with 7 bases lying between them. This CDR3 is 13 amino acids long. Germline values: CDR1 MGHRA, CDR2 YSYEKL. Here the CDR3 reads CASRRANTGELFF. CDR3 nucleotide sequence: TGCGCCAGCAGAAGGGCTAACACCGGGGAGCTGTTTTTT.

This clonotype was counted many times. The chain uses TRBV5-1 and TRBJ2-7; 10 nucleotides agree with TRBD2. Germline CDR1 reads SGHRS; CDR2 reads YFSETQ. V trimming: 3 bases; J trimming: 6 bases; junction bases outside the gene matches: 3. The CDR3 is 13 amino acids. CDR3 in DNA: TGCGCCAGCAGCTGGGGACTAGCGTTCGAGCAGTACTTC. Its translation: CASSWGLAFEQYF. The full variable domain, with the rest looked up from reference TRBV5-1 and TRBJ2-7, is KAGVTQTPRYLIKTRGQQVTLSCSPISGHRSVSWYQQTPGQGLQFLFEYFSETQRNKGNFPGRFSGRQFSNSRSEMNVSTLELGDSALYLCASSWGLAFEQYFGPGTRLTVT.

This chain uses TRBV5-5 with TRBJ1-4, with D possibly being TRBD1 (5 bases). Deletions cut 4 bases from V and 7 bases from J, with 17 bases between. This CDR3 has 15 amino acids. The germline V gene encodes CDR1 SGHKS and CDR2 YYEKEE (reference sequence). CDR3 sequence reads: CASSHTVRDGEKLFF. CDR3 nucleotides: TGTGCCAGCAGCCATACGGTTCGGGACGGTGAAAAACTGTTTTTT.

J is TRBJ2-2 and V is TRBV20-1; 8 positions agree with TRBD2. With 3 bases clipped from V and 6 bases from J, the junction kept 6 bases outside the gene matches. Germline lookup yields CDR1 DFQATT and CDR2 SNEGSKA (reference sequence). The CDR3 totals 14 residues. In nucleotides, the CDR3 is TGCAGTGCTAGGAGAGCGGGAGTGGCCGGGGAGCTGTTTTTT. It is translated as CSARRAGVAGELFF.

This clonotype was seen a few times. A read error may account for a junction end that differs from germline. The chain has TRBV28 and TRBJ1-5, with a possible D match to TRBD1 (5 bases). The CDR3 consists of 15 residues. Germline CDR1 MDHEN, CDR2 SYDVKM. The CDR3 sequence is CAGSVLRDGNQPQHF. The CDR3 DNA is TGTGCCGGCAGTGTACTCCGGGACGGCAATCAGCCCCAGCATTTT.

Many counts were recorded for this clonotype. This sequence joins TRBV5-6 and TRBJ2-5; a weak D match, TRBD1 (6 bases). CDR1 and CDR2 from the germline V gene are SGHDT and YYEEEE. The CDR3 runs 12 residues. V was cut by 4 bases and J by 7 bases, with 11 bases left in between. This chain's CDR3 is CASSPVRGTQYF. For the CDR3, the DNA is TGTGCCAGCAGCCCCGTCAGGGGGACCCAGTACTTC.

This clonotype was seen at least ten times. The genes are TRBV5-1 and TRBJ1-4; 8 bases fit TRBD1. CDR1 and CDR2 from the germline V gene are SGHRS and YFSETQ. Trimming removed 7 bases from V and 2 bases from J; junction bases left unmatched: 7. The CDR3 spans 15 residues. The CDR3 sequence: CASAAGGTTNEKLFF. The CDR3 nucleotides are TGCGCCAGCGCTGCAGGGGGCACCACTAATGAAAAACTGTTTTTT.

The chain recombines TRBV4-1 with TRBJ1-6; tentative D call: TRBD1 (6 bases). The CDR3 is made up of 16 amino acids. Trimming pared 6 bases from V and 12 bases from J, leaving 24 bases between. The germline V gene encodes CDR1 MGHRA and CDR2 YSYEKL. CDR3 region: CASRPAGDTRKLPLHF. CDR3 coding DNA: TGCGCCAGCAGGCCGGCAGGGGACACCCGAAAGCTACCCCTCCACTTT.

This clonotype was found many times. This chain connects TRBV10-3 to TRBJ2-5, with a possible D match to TRBD2 (5 bases). Germline CDR1 is ENHRY and CDR2 is SYGVKD. The CDR3 spans 14 residues. The V end lost 4 bases, the J end lost 5 bases, and 14 bases lay between the germline ends. This CDR3 is CAISGTGMMETQYF. Here the CDR3 DNA reads TGTGCCATCAGTGGGACCGGGATGATGGAGACCCAGTACTTC.

A note on this clonotype: Since a much larger clone is just one base distant, this may be a read error. Given the absence of the conserved phenylalanine or tryptophan at the CDR3 end, a read error is likely. No DNA is shown, since the ends of the CDR3 on it are uncertain; the CDR3 is the one TCRdb lists. This chain connects TRBV13 to TRBJ2-5; TRBD1 reflects the table's D call only, with no check against the DNA. The CDR3 is 11 residues long, counting both termini. Germline V lookup: CDR1 PRHDT, CDR2 FYEKMQ (reference sequence). The CDR3 protein is CASSHRGTAQL.

This clonotype showed up many times. This sequence joins TRBV19 and TRBJ2-2; 8 bases are shared with TRBD1. The ends lost 9 bases at V and 5 bases at J; junction bases unmatched: 5. The CDR3 loop spans 13 amino acids. Per germline, CDR1 LNHDA and CDR2 SQIVND (reference sequence). The CDR3 DNA is TGTGCCAGCGATGACAGGGGAACCGGGGAGCTGTTTTTT. Encoded protein: CASDDRGTGELFF. Based on the CDR3 plus reference TRBV19 and TRBJ2-2, the full variable domain is DGGITQSPKYLFRKEGQNVTLSCEQNLNHDAMYWYRQDPGQGLRLIYYSQIVNDFQKGDIAEGYSVSREKKESFPLTVTSAQKNPTAFYLCASDDRGTGELFFGEGSRLTVL.

As to this clonotype: This may stem from a read error, because a much larger clone lies one nucleotide away. The chain joins TRBV3-1 to TRBJ1-5, with D possibly matching TRBD1 (5 bases). The CDR3 has 14 residues. In germline, CDR1 is LGHDT, CDR2 YNNKEL (reference sequence). The CDR3 DNA reads as TGTGCCAGCAGCCTCCGGGGCCATAATCAGCCCCGGCATTTT. It is translated as CASSLRGHNQPRHF.

The chain has TRBV29-1 and TRBJ1-1; TRBD1 might be the D (5 bases). V was pared by 6 bases and J by 6 bases, with 14 bases between. The CDR3 contains 12 residues. CDR1 SQVTM and CDR2 ANQGSEA come from the germline V gene. The CDR3 DNA sequence: TGCAGCGTGGGGGGACCCACCGCTGAAGCTTTCTTT. This encodes CSVGGPTAEAFF.

This clonotype was seen repeatedly, ten times or more. The chain carries TRBV9 and TRBJ2-7; a weak D match, TRBD2 (7 bases). Germline CDR1 SGDLS, CDR2 YYNGEE. CDR3 length: 15 residues. The V end was cut by 0 bases, the J end by 6 bases, with 16 bases between. The CDR3 is CASSVGGRERGEQYF. The CDR3 region has the DNA TGTGCCAGCAGCGTAGGGGGGCGGGAGCGGGGCGAGCAGTACTTC.

This chain joins TRBV5-1 and TRBJ2-5; tentatively, D is TRBD2 (5 bases). CDR3 length equals 14 residues. V was cut by 5 bases and J by 1 base, with 12 bases left in between. Germline CDR1 reads SGHRS; CDR2 reads YFSETQ. CDR3 sequence reads: CASRVAPTQETQYF. In DNA, the CDR3 is TGCGCCAGCAGGGTAGCGCCAACCCAAGAGACCCAGTACTTC.

V usage is TRBV3-1 and J usage is TRBJ2-5; D uncertain. This CDR3 spans 14 amino acids. Germline V gene lookup returns CDR1 LGHDT and CDR2 YNNKEL (reference sequence). Trimming stripped 3 bases from V and 3 bases from J, with 11 bases between. CDR3 nucleotides: TGTGCCAGCAGCCACGGCATGGGGAAAGAGACCCAGTACTTC. Translating gives CASSHGMGKETQYF.

This clonotype has at least ten counts. The chain recombines TRBV12-3 or TRBV12-4 with TRBJ2-7; D ambiguous. The ends were cut back, 5 bases at V and 3 bases at J, with 11 bases in the middle. The CDR3 length is 13 residues. The CDR3, as DNA: TGTGCCAGCAGTCCTAGGCCCCTCTACGAGCAGTACTTC. Its protein is CASSPRPLYEQYF.

At least ten counts were recorded for this clonotype. The rearrangement uses TRBV19 and TRBJ1-5, with a weak D call TRBD1 (5 bases). Between the trimmed V and J ends, which lost 6 bases and 6 bases, there was a span of 21 bases. The CDR3 loop spans 16 amino acids. CDR1 and CDR2 (germline): LNHDA, SQIVND (reference sequence). CDR3 amino acids: CASRTHKRGLPQPQHF. CDR3 DNA: TGTGCCAGTAGAACCCACAAGCGGGGACTACCTCAGCCCCAGCATTTT.

The chain combines TRBV12-3 or TRBV12-4 with TRBJ1-1; 7 nucleotides line up with TRBD1. The ends lost 6 bases at V and 3 bases at J; junction bases unmatched: 1. The CDR3 extends over 12 amino acids. The CDR3 DNA reads TGTGCCAGCAGGGGACAGTACACTGAAGCTTTCTTT. Translated: CASRGQYTEAFF.

In its sample, this clonotype was seen many times. The V call is TRBV12-3 or TRBV12-4, the J call TRBJ1-5, with D maybe TRBD1 (6 bases). The V and J ends lost 6 bases and 7 bases respectively, with 10 bases between them. This CDR3 is 12 amino acids long. The CDR3 DNA follows: TGTGCCAGCAGCACGGACAGACAGCCCCAGCATTTT. It translates to CASSTDRQPQHF.

This clonotype has at least ten counts. The chain carries TRBV2 and TRBJ2-2; 14 bases map to TRBD2. V lost 7 bases, J lost 4 bases, and 8 bases stayed unmatched. Looked up from germline, CDR1 is SNHLY and CDR2 is FYNNEI. CDR3 size: 17 residues. The CDR3 region has the DNA TGTGCCAGCATCCTACGGACTAGCGGGAGGTTCACCGGGGAGCTGTTTTTT. Its protein product is CASILRTSGRFTGELFF.